The T cell receptor beta chain under discussion was sequenced for a study of blood T cell repertoires in COVID-19. The CDR3 is 15 residues long. Germline V gene sequence: CDR1 SGHRS, CDR2 YFSETQ. V trimming: 4 bases; J trimming: 2 bases; junction bases outside the gene matches: 5. Authors' methods: Amplification of reference gene primers provided the estimated nucleated cell counts. Measured with immunoSEQ multiplex PCR; TCRdb has only the in-frame clones, and not every one. Clone size and the V and J calls come from that table; the DNA yielded D and trimming. The table records roughly 30,000 clones, around nine tenths of them present only once. This clone was detected a few times.

Sequenced input: peripheral blood. The source is a human donor in a cohort sampled during active COVID-19. V usage is TRBV5-1 and J usage is TRBJ2-1; 8 positions match TRBD2. The CDR3 nucleotides read TGCGCCAGCAGCGGCGGGACTAGGGCCTACAATGAGCAGTTCTTC. This codes for CASSGGTRAYNEQFF.